The 26 T cell receptor beta chains in this list originate from one sample, sequenced in a study of blood T cell repertoires in COVID-19. TCRdb's table, derived via immunoSEQ multiplex PCR, lists solely in-frame clones and lacks some. Here the sample spans 120,000 to 150,000 clones, 70% to 85% being singletons. The sample was peripheral blood. These receptors came from a woman in her fifties or sixties in a cohort sampled during active or convalescent COVID-19.

V and J are TRBV5-6 and TRBJ1-4, with D possibly TRBD1 on 6 matching bases. The CDR3 runs to 15 residues. In germline, CDR1 is SGHDT, CDR2 YYEEEE. V gave up 5 bases and J gave up 6 bases, with 17 bases separating them. CDR3 loop: CASRGPGGADEKLFF. CDR3 nucleotide sequence: TGTGCCAGCAGGGGACCGGGGGGCGCTGATGAAAAACTGTTTTTT. The entire variable domain, with the rest obtained from reference TRBV5-6 and TRBJ1-4, is as follows: DAGVTQSPTHLIKTRGQQVTLRCSPKSGHDTVSWYQQALGQGPQFIFQYYEEEERQRGNFPDRFSGHQFPNYSSELNVNALLLGDSALYLCASRGPGGADEKLFFGSGTQLSVL.

J is TRBJ1-2 and V is TRBV12-3 or TRBV12-4; D is unresolved. The CDR3 runs to 12 residues. Trimming took 6 bases from V and 2 from J, leaving 7 bases between them. The CDR3 region has the DNA TGTGCCAGCAGCAGAAGAAACTATGGCTACACCTTC. Its translation is CASSRRNYGYTF.

This clone was found many times. The chain carries TRBV7-8 and TRBJ2-5; 13 bases line up with TRBD2. Trimming cost V 4 bases and J 3 bases; bases outside gene matches: 8. Germline V gene sequence: CDR1 SGHVS, CDR2 FQNEAQ. The CDR3 extends over 17 amino acids. The CDR3 loop is CASSSGLAGAVKETQYF. The DNA for the CDR3 is TGTGCCAGCAGCTCCGGACTAGCGGGAGCCGTCAAAGAGACCCAGTACTTC.

This chain joins TRBV7-2 and TRBJ2-7, with TRBD2 matching 7 bases. The junction had 5 bases not matched to a gene; V was cut back by 0 bases and J by 6 bases. The CDR3 consists of 14 residues. Germline V CDR1 and CDR2: SGHTA, FQGNSA. The CDR3 coding sequence is TGTGCCAGCAGCTTAGCTCGCGGGGGTACCGAGCAGTACTTC. Translation gives CASSLARGGTEQYF.

J is TRBJ2-1 and V is TRBV9, with TRBD2 identical over 9 bases. V shed 4 bases, J shed 10 bases, and the junction held 12 bases outside the gene matches. The CDR3 runs 15 residues. Per the germline V gene, CDR1 is SGDLS and CDR2 is YYNGEE. DNA for the CDR3: TGTGCCAGCAGCCCAGCGGGGGGTCGCTCTTGGGAGCAGTTCTTC. This codes for CASSPAGGRSWEQFF. Using reference TRBV9 and TRBJ2-1 for the parts outside the CDR3, the full variable domain is DSGVTQTPKHLITATGQRVTLRCSPRSGDLSVYWYQQSLDQGLQFLIQYYNGEERAKGNILERFSAQQFPDLHSELNLSSLELGDSALYFCASSPAGGRSWEQFFGPGTRLTVL.

The chain uses TRBV7-8 and TRBJ1-5, with D perhaps TRBD1 (5 bases). The CDR3 has 13 residues. V was shortened by 5 bases and J by 3 bases, with 8 bases between the two germline ends. Germline CDR1 reads SGHVS; CDR2 reads FQNEAQ. Here the CDR3 DNA reads TGTGCCAGCAGCCGACAGTACAATCAGCCCCAGCATTTT. It specifies CASSRQYNQPQHF.

The DNA of the CDR3 is TGTGCCAGCACTCTAACTACAGGGGTTGGTGGCTACACCTTC. It codes for CASTLTTGVGGYTF. The chain couples TRBV6-5 to TRBJ1-2; TRBD1 agrees at 7 bases. Germline V lookup: CDR1 MNHEY, CDR2 SVGAGI. The CDR3 is 14 residues long. J was trimmed by 7 bases and V by 7 bases; bases with no gene match: 12.

A few counts support this clone. The sample carries other DNA sequences with the same CDR3. This rearrangement joins TRBV6-5 to TRBJ1-5; D unclear. This CDR3 has 15 amino acids. V lost 0 bases to trimming and J lost 5 bases, with 11 bases between them. CDR1 is MNHEY and CDR2 is SVGAGI in the germline V gene. Here the CDR3 reads CASSYSGSGDQPQHF. The CDR3 DNA reads as TGTGCCAGCAGTTACTCGGGAAGCGGGGATCAGCCCCAGCATTTT.

CDR3 amino acids: CASSLEVAGVDTQYF. The CDR3 DNA sequence: TGCGCCAGCAGCTTGGAAGTAGCGGGGGTAGATACGCAGTATTTT. The chain couples TRBV5-1 to TRBJ2-3; 9 bases map to TRBD2. Germline V gene lookup returns CDR1 SGHRS and CDR2 YFSETQ. V dropped 0 bases and J dropped 5; count of bases not matched to a gene: 4. The CDR3 length is 15 residues.

This clone was observed a handful of times. The chain's CDR3 is CASSQPRGMQFF. Written as DNA, the CDR3 is TGTGCCAGCAGCCAACCCAGGGGTATGCAGTTCTTC. This chain uses TRBV5-5 with TRBJ2-1; weak D call: TRBD1 (6 bases). V dropped 4 bases and J dropped 12 bases, with 14 bases sitting between them. CDR1 is SGHKS, CDR2 YYEKEE, per germline (reference sequence). The CDR3 length is 12 residues. Together with reference TRBV5-5 and TRBJ2-1, the CDR3 gives the full variable domain: DAGVTQSPTHLIKTRGQQVTLRCSPISGHKSVSWYQQVLGQGPQFIFQYYEKEERGRGNFPDRFSARQFPNYSSELNVNALLLGDSALYLCASSQPRGMQFFGPGTRLTVL.

The chain carries TRBV4-1 and TRBJ2-7; 11 bases map to TRBD2. This CDR3 comprises 18 residues. Looked up from germline, CDR1 is MGHRA and CDR2 is YSYEKL. V gave up 4 bases and J gave up 2 bases; unmatched junction bases: 13. In DNA, the CDR3 is TGCGCCAGCAGCCTAAGGCTAGCGGGGGGCCTGCCGGCCTACGAGCAGTACTTC. Translated, it gives CASSLRLAGGLPAYEQYF.

The rearrangement joins TRBV3-1 (or the pseudogene TRBV3-2) to TRBJ2-3; 9 nucleotides align to TRBD1. Per the germline V gene, CDR1 is LGHDT and CDR2 is YNNKEL (reference sequence). This CDR3 spans 15 amino acids. Losses at the gene ends were 4 bases for V and 8 bases for J; bases not matched to a gene: 10. The CDR3 region has the DNA TGTGCCAGCAGCCGACAGGGGGGCACGGGGGGTACGCAGTATTTT. This codes for CASSRQGGTGGTQYF.

The genes are TRBV5-4 and TRBJ2-1, with 7 bases aligning to TRBD2. The CDR3 is 17 residues long. Germline CDR1 and CDR2: SGHNT and YYREEE (reference sequence). With V trimmed by 3 bases and J by 0 bases, 9 bases remained unmatched. This CDR3 is CASSSPGLLGSYNEQFF. The CDR3 DNA is TGTGCCAGCAGCTCGCCGGGACTACTCGGCTCCTACAATGAGCAGTTCTTC.

The chain's CDR3 is CASSPILAGGNNEQFF. Written as DNA, the CDR3 is TGTGCCAGCAGCCCTATCTTAGCGGGGGGGAATAATGAGCAGTTCTTC. This chain uses TRBV7-2 with TRBJ2-1; 11 nucleotides align to TRBD2. Germline CDR1 reads SGHTA; CDR2 reads FQGNSA. This CDR3 has 16 amino acids. The ends lost 5 bases at V and 7 bases at J; junction bases unmatched: 10.

The chain is built from TRBV19 and TRBJ1-2; 9 bases match TRBD1. Germline V CDR1 and CDR2: LNHDA, SQIVND (reference sequence). Unmatched junction bases numbered 5, after V lost 5 bases and J lost 7 bases. The CDR3 runs to 13 residues. Here the CDR3 DNA reads TGTGCCAGTAGTGTAACAGGGGGCGTTGGCTACACCTTC. Protein sequence: CASSVTGGVGYTF. Variable domain in full (rest from reference TRBV19 and TRBJ1-2): DGGITQSPKYLFRKEGQNVTLSCEQNLNHDAMYWYRQDPGQGLRLIYYSQIVNDFQKGDIAEGYSVSREKKESFPLTVTSAQKNPTAFYLCASSVTGGVGYTFGSGTRLTVV.

A few counts support this clone. The chain employs TRBV18 and TRBJ1-1; D is ambiguous. V was clipped by 5 bases and J by 5 bases, with 9 bases between them. CDR3 length: 12 residues. From germline, CDR1 is KGHSH and CDR2 LQKENI. The CDR3 sequence is CASSTAQTEAFF. The DNA of the CDR3 is TGTGCCAGCTCAACAGCACAGACTGAAGCTTTCTTT.

This clone has only one observation. The J gene is TRBJ1-1, the V gene TRBV29-1, with D perhaps matching TRBD1 (5 bases). The CDR3 is 12 amino acids. Germline CDR1 is SQVTM and CDR2 is ANQGSEA. V was shortened by 4 bases and J by 5 bases, with 11 bases between the two germline ends. The CDR3 protein is CSVGGEETEAFF. CDR3 nucleotides: TGCAGCGTTGGGGGGGAGGAAACTGAAGCTTTCTTT. Complete variable domain (other parts from reference TRBV29-1 and TRBJ1-1): SAVISQKPSRDICQRGTSLTIQCQVDSQVTMMFWYRQQPGQSLTLIATANQGSEATYESGFVIDKFPISRPNLTFSTLTVSNMSPEDSSIYLCSVGGEETEAFFGQGTRLTVV.

The chain links TRBV5-4 to TRBJ1-5; 8 positions agree with TRBD1. Unmatched junction bases numbered 7, after V lost 4 bases and J lost 4 bases. This CDR3 has 15 residues. Germline V CDR1 and CDR2: SGHNT, YYREEE (reference sequence). CDR3 bases: TGTGCCAGCAGCCTGACAGGGGCTGTGAATCAGCCCCAGCATTTT. Its protein is CASSLTGAVNQPQHF.

The rearrangement links TRBV9 to TRBJ2-1; TRBD1 matches 7 bases. Trimming at V came to 5 bases and at J to 9 bases, leaving 11 bases not matched to a gene. This CDR3 has 14 amino acids. Germline V gene sequence: CDR1 SGDLS, CDR2 YYNGEE. CDR3: CASSGWTGVGEQFF. The CDR3 DNA is TGTGCCAGCAGTGGCTGGACAGGTGTGGGTGAGCAGTTCTTC.

This chain's CDR3 is CASSVGGDASGNTIYF. CDR3 coding DNA: TGTGCCAGCAGCGTAGGGGGGGACGCCTCTGGAAACACCATATATTTT. This rearrangement joins TRBV9 to TRBJ1-3, with D maybe TRBD1 (5 bases). From germline, CDR1 is SGDLS and CDR2 YYNGEE. This CDR3 region has 16 residues. Between the trimmed V and J ends, which lost 0 bases and 0 bases, there was a span of 10 bases.

The chain couples TRBV6-5 to TRBJ1-2, with D possibly matching TRBD1 (6 bases). The CDR3 is 15 amino acids. Germline V gene lookup returns CDR1 MNHEY and CDR2 SVGAGI. The V gene lost 8 bases and the J gene lost 4 bases, with 20 bases spanning the gap. CDR3 amino acids: CASCPTGQRSYGYTF. In nucleotides, the CDR3 is TGTGCCAGCTGCCCTACAGGGCAAAGATCCTATGGCTACACCTTC.

This chain joins TRBV29-1 and TRBJ1-2, with 8 nucleotides matching TRBD1. The ends lost 1 base at V and 3 bases at J; junction bases unmatched: 13. The CDR3 covers 17 residues. The germline gives CDR1 SQVTM, CDR2 ANQGSEA. This CDR3 is CSVEARTGKGVDYGYTF. The DNA for the CDR3 is TGCAGCGTTGAAGCCCGGACAGGGAAGGGGGTGGACTATGGCTACACCTTC.

The chain has TRBV4-3 and TRBJ1-2; possible D gene TRBD1, 5 bases. There are 13 residues in the CDR3. Trimming cost V 4 bases and J 7 bases, with 13 bases left between them. Per germline, CDR1 LGHNA and CDR2 YSLEER. CDR3 amino acids: CASSRDSRSGYTF. CDR3 in DNA: TGCGCCAGCAGCCGAGACAGCCGGAGTGGCTACACCTTC.

The V call is TRBV6-2 or TRBV6-3, the J call TRBJ2-5, with D possibly being TRBD2 (6 bases). V lost 6 bases, J lost 1 base, and 15 bases lay in between. The germline V gene encodes CDR1 MNHEY and CDR2 SVGEGT. This CDR3 has 15 residues. The CDR3 DNA reads TGTGCCAGCAGCCGGGGTTTAGCGGCCCAAGAGACCCAGTACTTC. Its translation: CASSRGLAAQETQYF.

The chain couples TRBV24-1 to TRBJ1-6, with no clear D. Germline values: CDR1 KGHDR, CDR2 SFDVKD. The V gene lost 5 bases and the J gene lost 9 bases, with 13 bases spanning the gap. The CDR3 spans 14 residues. The DNA of the CDR3 is TGTGCCACCAGTGCCGGACGGGGTGTTTCACCCCTCCACTTT. Translating it yields CATSAGRGVSPLHF.

The chain recombines TRBV7-8 with TRBJ1-2; no clear D. The CDR3 contains 15 residues. Germline V gene sequence: CDR1 SGHVS, CDR2 FQNEAQ. Trimming left V 1 base short and J 2 bases short, with 11 bases between. CDR3 sequence reads: CASSLVTPINYGYTF. The DNA for the CDR3 is TGTGCCAGCAGCTTAGTAACACCCATCAACTATGGCTACACCTTC.